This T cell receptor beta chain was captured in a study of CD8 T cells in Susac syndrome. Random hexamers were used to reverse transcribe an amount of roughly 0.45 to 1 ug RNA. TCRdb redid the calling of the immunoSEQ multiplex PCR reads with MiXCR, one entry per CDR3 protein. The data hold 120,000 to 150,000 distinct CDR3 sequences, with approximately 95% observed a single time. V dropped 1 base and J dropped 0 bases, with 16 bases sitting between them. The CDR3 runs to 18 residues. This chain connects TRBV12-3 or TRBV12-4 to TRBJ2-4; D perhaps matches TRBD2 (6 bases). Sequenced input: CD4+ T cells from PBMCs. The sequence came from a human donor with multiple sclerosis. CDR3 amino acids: CASSLGDSPGVAKNIQYF. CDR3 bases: TGTGCCAGCAGTTTAGGAGACTCTCCGGGGGTAGCCAAAAACATTCAGTACTTC.